Sequencing of this T cell receptor beta chain was carried out in a study of T cell responses to AZD1222 COVID-19 vaccine. Study-wide background: Second-dose groups at about 4 or about 12 weeks were pooled. The study, taken as a whole, reports: Repertoires were obtained solely post-peak T cell response. Rises in breadth and depth of Spike-specific TCRs came after two AZD1222 doses. Baseline serology detected seropositivity in only six AZD1222 recipients.

The CDR3 has 14 amino acids. Only in-frame clones appear in the TCRdb table, and some are missing; sequencing was by immunoSEQ multiplex PCR. Here the sample spans more than 100,000 clones, roughly 85% being singletons. Regarding this clone: The antigen is undetermined.

V is TRBV1 and J is TRBJ2-1; the D call of TRBD1 is as the table states it, not checked on the DNA. TRBV1 is assigned pseudogene status. This specimen was peripheral blood, taken on day 0 of AZD1222 vaccination. This clonotype was sampled from an adult in good health. CDR3 sequence: CTSSQDFRDNEQFF. CDR3 bases: TGCACCAGCAGCCAAGATTTCAGGGACAATGAGCAGTTCTTC.